A selection of T cell receptor beta chains follows, all from one sample in a study of CD8+ T cells in alopecia areata. Sequencing used immunoSEQ multiplex PCR; TCRdb keeps in-frame clones, though not all of them. The sample holds some 170,000 clones, 53% seen once. This specimen consisted of CD8+ T cells sorted from blood, obtained at week 24, from a patient treated with tofacitinib. These receptors came from a human donor with alopecia areata. Both conserved end residues are part of each CDR3. A D gene is named only where the DNA matches it firmly. Only part of the rows carry a size: once, few, many, or a class if the clone is expanded.

V gene: TRBV23-1
J gene: TRBJ2-4
D gene: TRBD1
clone size: NA
CDR3 protein: CASSQSSGGQGAITWDAKNIQYF
CDR3 DNA: TGCGCCAGCAGTCAATCTAGTGGGGGACAGGGGGCTATCACTTGGGACGCCAAAAACATTCAGTACTTC

V gene: TRBV6-6
J gene: TRBJ1-5
D gene: NA
clone size: NA
CDR3 protein: CASSSQDSNQPQHF
CDR3 DNA: TGTGCCAGCAGTTCACAGGATAGCAATCAGCCCCAGCATTTT

V gene: TRBV30
J gene: TRBJ2-5
D gene: TRBD2
clone size: NA
CDR3 protein: CATTSGQETQYF
CDR3 DNA: TGTGCCACAACTAGCGGCCAAGAGACCCAGTACTTC

V gene: TRBV13
J gene: TRBJ2-7
D gene: NA
clone size: NA
CDR3 protein: CASRYGRGLGGEQYF
CDR3 DNA: TGTGCCAGCCGATATGGAAGGGGGTTGGGGGGAGAGCAGTACTTC

V gene: TRBV4-1
J gene: TRBJ2-1
D gene: NA
clone size: once
CDR3 protein: CASSQDSGSGEQFF
CDR3 DNA: TGCGCCAGCAGCCAAGATTCGGGTTCAGGTGAGCAGTTCTTC

V gene: TRBV5-6
J gene: TRBJ2-5
D gene: NA
clone size: NA
CDR3 protein: CASSSWDRPQETQYF
CDR3 DNA: TGTGCCAGCAGCTCATGGGATCGGCCCCAAGAGACCCAGTACTTC

V gene: TRBV19
J gene: TRBJ2-1
D gene: NA
clone size: few
CDR3 protein: CASSQGGNNEQFF
CDR3 DNA: TGTGCCAGTAGCCAGGGGGGCAACAATGAGCAGTTCTTC

V gene: TRBV27
J gene: TRBJ2-7
D gene: NA
clone size: few
CDR3 protein: CASSLSGYEQYF
CDR3 DNA: TGTGCCAGCAGTTTATCTGGGTACGAGCAGTACTTC

V gene: TRBV12-5
J gene: TRBJ1-1
D gene: NA
clone size: NA
CDR3 protein: CASGLDREAFF
CDR3 DNA: TGTGCTAGTGGTTTGGACCGAGAAGCTTTCTTT

V gene: TRBV27
J gene: TRBJ1-2
D gene: NA
clone size: NA
CDR3 protein: CASSFQTTGYGYTF
CDR3 DNA: TGTGCCAGCAGTTTCCAGACCACCGGGTATGGCTACACCTTC

V gene: TRBV9
J gene: TRBJ2-3
D gene: NA
clone size: NA
CDR3 protein: CASSVAGTDTQYF
CDR3 DNA: TGTGCCAGCAGCGTAGCTGGGACAGATACGCAGTATTTT

V gene: TRBV5-6
J gene: TRBJ2-4
D gene: NA
clone size: few
CDR3 protein: CASNGQFKNIQYF
CDR3 DNA: TGTGCCAGCAACGGACAGTTCAAAAACATTCAGTACTTC

V gene: TRBV11-2
J gene: TRBJ2-3
D gene: NA
clone size: few
CDR3 protein: CASSLVPGADTQYF
CDR3 DNA: TGTGCCAGCAGCTTAGTACCAGGGGCAGATACGCAGTATTTT

V gene: TRBV27
J gene: TRBJ2-6
D gene: TRBD1
clone size: once
CDR3 protein: CASSLRLGGNPSSGANVLTF
CDR3 DNA: TGTGCCAGCAGTTTAAGGTTAGGGGGCAATCCATCCTCTGGGGCCAACGTCCTGACTTTC

V gene: TRBV9
J gene: TRBJ1-6
D gene: NA
clone size: NA
CDR3 protein: CASSPRQDNSPLHF
CDR3 DNA: TGTGCCAGCAGCCCCAGACAAGATAATTCACCCCTCCACTTT